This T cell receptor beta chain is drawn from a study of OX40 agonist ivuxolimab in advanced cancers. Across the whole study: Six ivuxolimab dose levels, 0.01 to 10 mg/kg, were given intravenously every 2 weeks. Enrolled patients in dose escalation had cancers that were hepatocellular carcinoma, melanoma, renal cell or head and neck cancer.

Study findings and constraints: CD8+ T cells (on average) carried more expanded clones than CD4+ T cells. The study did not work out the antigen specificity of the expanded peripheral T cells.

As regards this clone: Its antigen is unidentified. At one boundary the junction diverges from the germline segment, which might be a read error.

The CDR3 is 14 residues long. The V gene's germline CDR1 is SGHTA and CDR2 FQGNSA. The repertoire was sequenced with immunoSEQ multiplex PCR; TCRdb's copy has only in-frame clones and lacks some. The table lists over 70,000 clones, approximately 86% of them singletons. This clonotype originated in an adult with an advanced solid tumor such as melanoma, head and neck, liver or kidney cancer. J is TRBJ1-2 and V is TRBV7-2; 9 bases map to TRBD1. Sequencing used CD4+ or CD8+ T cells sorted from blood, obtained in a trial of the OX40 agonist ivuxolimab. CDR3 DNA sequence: TGTGCCAGCAGCCTAGCAGGGACAGGGTCTGGCTACACCTTC. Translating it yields CASSLAGTGSGYTF.